One sample yielded the 21 T cell receptor beta chains listed below, sequenced in a study of CD8 T cells in Susac syndrome. A quantity of about 0.5 to 1 ug RNA underwent reverse transcription using random hexamers. TCRdb itself ran the immunoSEQ multiplex PCR reads through MiXCR, one entry per CDR3 protein. Of roughly 330,000 distinct CDR3 sequences in the sample, roughly 94% were seen once. Specimen: CD4+ T cells from PBMCs. The origin of the receptors is a human donor with multiple sclerosis.

The chain employs TRBV11-1 and TRBJ2-7; D is possibly TRBD2 (5 bases). The germline V gene encodes CDR1 SGHAT and CDR2 FQDESV (reference sequence). The CDR3 contains 13 residues. V lost 3 bases and J lost 6, with 12 bases in between. In DNA, the CDR3 is TGTGCCAGCAGCTTTTTGGGAGCTCGCGAGCAGTACTTC. This sequence encodes CASSFLGAREQYF. The complete variable domain, with remaining parts taken from reference TRBV11-1 and TRBJ2-7, reads EAEVAQSPRYKITEKSQAVAFWCDPISGHATLYWYRQILGQGPELLVQFQDESVVDDSQLPKDRFSAERLKGVDSTLKIQPAELGDSAMYLCASSFLGAREQYFGPGTRLTVT.

The J gene is TRBJ1-5, the V gene TRBV5-1; weak D call: TRBD1 (5 bases). The germline V gene has CDR1 SGHRS and CDR2 YFSETQ. The length of the CDR3 is 15 residues. Trimming shortened V by 0 bases and J by 4 bases, and 11 bases separated the two germline ends. CDR3 sequence: CASSLGVGANQPQHF. The CDR3 bases are TGCGCCAGCAGCTTGGGTGTCGGGGCTAATCAGCCCCAGCATTTT.

J is TRBJ1-1 and V is TRBV12-3 or TRBV12-4; D unresolved. V gave up 5 bases and J gave up 7 bases, with 8 bases separating them. There are 11 residues in the CDR3. The CDR3 region has the DNA TGTGCCAGCAGTCGAACCCATGAAGCTTTCTTT. This sequence encodes CASSRTHEAFF.

The gene calls are TRBV2 and TRBJ2-2, with D possibly TRBD2 on 6 matching bases. The germline V gene has CDR1 SNHLY and CDR2 FYNNEI. This CDR3 has 13 residues. Trimming cost V 11 bases and J 5 bases, with 15 bases left between them. The CDR3 sequence is CACGASETGELFF. The CDR3 DNA is TGTGCCTGCGGGGCCTCGGAGACCGGGGAGCTGTTTTTT.

The genes are TRBV4-2 and TRBJ1-2, with D perhaps matching TRBD1 (6 bases). The V gene lost 1 base and the J gene lost 5 bases, with 14 bases spanning the gap. This CDR3 comprises 15 residues. The germline V gene encodes CDR1 LGHNA and CDR2 YNFKEQ. CDR3 amino acids: CASSQANSGVYGYTF. DNA for the CDR3: TGTGCCAGCAGCCAAGCGAACTCAGGGGTATATGGCTACACCTTC.

The rearrangement uses TRBV24-1 and TRBJ2-5, with TRBD2 matching 8 bases. V trimming: 1 base; J trimming: 7 bases; junction bases outside the gene matches: 10. There are 16 residues in the CDR3. The germline V gene has CDR1 KGHDR and CDR2 SFDVKD. The CDR3 reads CATSDFPGGGSGTQYF. In nucleotides, the CDR3 is TGTGCCACCAGTGATTTCCCCGGGGGGGGATCGGGGACCCAGTACTTC.

V is TRBV30 and J is TRBJ1-1; D gene unclear. Germline values: CDR1 GTSNPN, CDR2 SVGIG (reference sequence). The CDR3 covers 11 residues. The V and J ends lost 2 bases and 6 bases respectively, with 7 bases between them. The CDR3 region has the DNA TGTGCCTGGAGTTTTGGGGCTGAAGCTTTCTTT. Its translation is CAWSFGAEAFF.

This sequence joins TRBV3-1 and TRBJ2-5, with 8 nucleotides matching TRBD2. The CDR3 consists of 17 residues. V gave up 4 bases and J gave up 3 bases; unmatched junction bases: 13. The germline V gene encodes CDR1 LGHDT and CDR2 YNNKEL (reference sequence). CDR3 sequence: CASSLGLRTGGKETQYF. In DNA form, the CDR3 reads TGTGCCAGCAGCCTAGGCCTTCGTACGGGGGGGAAAGAGACCCAGTACTTC.

This chain uses TRBV7-2 with TRBJ1-3; D is uncertain. The CDR3 runs 15 residues. The germline V and J ends were trimmed by 1 base and 0 bases, with 7 bases remaining between them. Germline V lookup: CDR1 SGHTA, CDR2 FQGNSA. In DNA form, the CDR3 reads TGTGCCAGCAGCTTAGTTCCAAACTCTGGAAACACCATATATTTT. This encodes CASSLVPNSGNTIYF.

This chain uses TRBV5-1 with TRBJ1-6, with 7 bases aligning to TRBD1. The germline V gene has CDR1 SGHRS and CDR2 YFSETQ. The CDR3 has 14 residues. The ends lost 2 bases at V and 7 bases at J; junction bases unmatched: 3. CDR3 nucleotides: TGCGCCAGCAGCTTAACAGGGGAGAATTCACCCCTCCACTTT. Protein product: CASSLTGENSPLHF.

The chain recombines TRBV10-3 with TRBJ1-1; D possibly corresponds to TRBD1 (5 bases). The CDR3 is 14 amino acids. V was trimmed by 7 bases and J by 2 bases, leaving 14 bases between them. Germline V gene data show CDR1 as ENHRY and CDR2 as SYGVKD. In nucleotides, the CDR3 is TGTGCCATCAAAAGGGACCTTTCTAACACTGAAGCTTTCTTT. This sequence encodes CAIKRDLSNTEAFF.

This chain uses TRBV19 with TRBJ2-3, with 10 bases that match TRBD1. This CDR3 comprises 15 residues. The V segment lost 5 bases and the J segment 9 bases; nucleotides outside the gene matches: 11. Germline V gives CDR1 LNHDA, CDR2 SQIVND (reference sequence). The CDR3 nucleotides are TGTGCCAGTAGTTCCGGGACAGGGGCTTTGCTAACGCAGTATTTT. Translating it yields CASSSGTGALLTQYF.

The rearrangement joins TRBV12-3 or TRBV12-4 to TRBJ2-4; D perhaps matches TRBD2 (6 bases). This CDR3 region has 15 residues. The V end was cut by 1 base, the J end by 7 bases, with 14 bases between. CDR3 region: CASSLGGGNLNIQYF. DNA for the CDR3: TGTGCCAGCAGTTTAGGGGGCGGGAACCTCAACATTCAGTACTTC.

The CDR3, as DNA: TGTGCCAGCAGTGAATTTGAACAGGGTCTTGCCTTGGGCTACACCTTC. The encoded protein is CASSEFEQGLALGYTF. This chain uses TRBV6-4 with TRBJ1-2; TRBD1 is a possible D gene (6 bases). Per germline, CDR1 MRHNA and CDR2 SNTAGT. V was trimmed by 3 bases and J by 8 bases, leaving 22 bases between them. The CDR3 is 16 residues long.

This chain joins TRBV13 and TRBJ2-1; 10 nucleotides match TRBD2. Germline CDR1 and CDR2: PRHDT and FYEKMQ (reference sequence). With V trimmed by 5 bases and J by 2 bases, 15 bases remained unmatched. The CDR3 has 19 amino acids. As DNA, the CDR3 is TGTGCCAGCAGCCAGCGGGGGGGTCGCGGTGGGAGCGCCTACAATGAGCAGTTCTTC. Translating it yields CASSQRGGRGGSAYNEQFF.

This clonotype was recorded once. The rearrangement links TRBV6-5 to TRBJ1-2; D possibly corresponds to TRBD1 (6 bases). The germline V gene has CDR1 MNHEY and CDR2 SVGAGI. V gave up 2 bases and J gave up 2 bases, with 9 bases separating them. The CDR3 spans 14 residues. DNA for the CDR3: TGTGCCAGCAGTTACGCCGGACAGAACTATGGCTACACCTTC. It specifies CASSYAGQNYGYTF.

This clonotype was found once. The chain has TRBV7-9 and TRBJ2-6; D is ambiguous. This CDR3 is built from 13 residues. Germline values: CDR1 SEHNR, CDR2 FQNEAQ (reference sequence). Trimming stripped 8 bases from V and 1 base from J, with 6 bases between. This chain's CDR3 is CASQSSGANVLTF. Here the CDR3 DNA reads TGTGCCAGCCAGAGTTCTGGGGCCAACGTCCTGACTTTC.

CDR3 sequence reads: CASSPYRGTEAFF. CDR3 coding DNA: TGTGCCAGCAGCCCTTACAGGGGCACTGAAGCTTTCTTT. The V and J genes are TRBV11-1 and TRBJ1-1; TRBD1 aligns across 7 bases. V shed 5 bases, J shed 4 bases, and the junction held 4 bases outside the gene matches. Germline-derived CDR1 and CDR2 are SGHAT and FQDESV (reference sequence). The CDR3 has 13 residues.

V usage is TRBV5-1 and J usage is TRBJ2-2; 9 nucleotides match TRBD2. Germline V CDR1 and CDR2: SGHRS, YFSETQ. The V and J ends lost 0 bases and 5 bases, in that order; junction bases with no gene match: 2. CDR3 size: 15 residues. CDR3 DNA sequence: TGCGCCAGCAGCTTGGCTAGCGGGGAGACCGGGGAGCTGTTTTTT. Its protein product is CASSLASGETGELFF.

J is TRBJ2-1 and V is TRBV12-3 or TRBV12-4, with 8 bases aligning to TRBD2. The CDR3 is 15 residues long. V shed 7 bases and J 8 bases; nucleotides not matched to a gene: 13. For the CDR3, the DNA is TGTGCCAGCAAAGTCGGCGGGGGGAAAGGCGATGAGCAGTTCTTC. Protein: CASKVGGGKGDEQFF.

The chain uses TRBV5-1 and TRBJ2-3; 8 bases fit TRBD2. The germline CDR1 and CDR2 sequences are SGHRS and YFSETQ. Trimming took 1 base from V and 1 from J; bases not matched to a gene: 5. This CDR3 has 16 residues. DNA for the CDR3: TGCGCCAGCAGCTTGCCTTTGACTAGCGGCACAGATACGCAGTATTTT. This sequence encodes CASSLPLTSGTDTQYF.